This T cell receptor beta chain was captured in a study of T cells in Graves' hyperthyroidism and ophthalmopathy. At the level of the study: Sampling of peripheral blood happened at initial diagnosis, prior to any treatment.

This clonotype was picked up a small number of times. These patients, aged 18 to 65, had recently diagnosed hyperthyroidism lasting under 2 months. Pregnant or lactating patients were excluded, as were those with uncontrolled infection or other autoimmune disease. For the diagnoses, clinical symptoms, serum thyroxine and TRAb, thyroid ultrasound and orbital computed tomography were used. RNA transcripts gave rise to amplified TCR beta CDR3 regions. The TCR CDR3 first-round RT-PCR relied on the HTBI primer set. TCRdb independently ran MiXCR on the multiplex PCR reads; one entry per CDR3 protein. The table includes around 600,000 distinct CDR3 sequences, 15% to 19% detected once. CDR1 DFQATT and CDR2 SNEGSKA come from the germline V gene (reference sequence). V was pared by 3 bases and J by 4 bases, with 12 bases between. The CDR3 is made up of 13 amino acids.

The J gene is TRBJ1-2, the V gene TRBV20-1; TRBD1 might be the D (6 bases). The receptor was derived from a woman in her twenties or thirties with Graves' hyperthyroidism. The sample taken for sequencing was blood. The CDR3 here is CSASPGAVYGYTF. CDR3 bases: TGCAGTGCTAGTCCGGGGGCAGTCTATGGCTACACCTTC.